This T cell receptor (beta chain) was retrieved from a study of Ad26.COV2.S vaccination and SARS-CoV-2 variants. Study in general: The donor was enrolled in the Ad26.COV2.S arm of the COV1001 trial. The study gave Ad26.COV2.S intramuscularly, once or twice 56 days apart.

The treatment is: some 20 received Ad26.COV2.S at low or high dose, single or two shots; roughly 5 received placebo; per-sample allocation not given. Sampling was done on day 63 after the first vaccine or placebo injection. Here immunoSEQ multiplex PCR was the method, and the copy in TCRdb shows in-frame clones only, minus some. The data show hundreds of thousands of clones, with 70% to 90% seen just once and less than 3.5% held by the top ten. With regard to this clone: Antigen: not known.

Whole-study results and caveats: Using TCR breadth and depth analyses may have led to underestimated total T cell responses.

Trimming shortened V by 0 bases and J by 0 bases, and 13 bases separated the two germline ends. The CDR3 spans 18 residues. The germline V gene has CDR1 SGHTS and CDR2 YDEGEE. The specimen comprised peripheral blood, sampled in a trial of Ad26.COV2.S vaccine versus placebo. J is TRBJ2-6 and V is TRBV5-8, with D perhaps TRBD2 (6 bases). This sequence was found in a person aged 18-60 years who received the Ad26.COV2.S COVID-19 vaccine or a placebo. The CDR3 DNA reads as TGTGCCAGCAGCTTGGTCTTCTTGGAGGGCTCTGGGGCCAACGTCCTGACTTTC. Encoded protein: CASSLVFLEGSGANVLTF.